The 20 T cell receptor beta chains reported below all come from one sample, sequenced in a study of response to subunit inactivated influenza vaccine (dated by TCRdb to 2016 to 2019). Library creation used RT-PCR. TCRdb names Illumina HiSeq 2500 as the instrument used. Clones were called with MiXCR by TCRdb after fastp trimmed the public reads at Q25, and only in-frame beta chains were retained. Rows are unified per CDR3 protein, each entry keeping the most common DNA and genes. The sample yields 550,000 to 800,000 distinct CDR3 sequences; roughly 14% were counted once. The ten largest clones represent approximately 10% of the sample. Specimen: PBMCs from blood, collected 11 to 12 days after vaccination. The receptors shown here come from a man aged 50-59 years who received an inactivated influenza vaccine. Donor details come from another sample of the same person, matched by shared clones.

This clonotype has just a few counts. V usage is TRBV7-9 and J usage is TRBJ1-1, with 8 bases that match TRBD1. Germline CDR1 reads SEHNR; CDR2 reads FQNEAQ (reference sequence). This CDR3 has 15 amino acids. The junction had 8 bases not matched to a gene; V was cut back by 5 bases and J by 3 bases. Here the CDR3 reads CASSPMSGGYTEAFF. CDR3 bases: TGTGCCAGCAGCCCCATGTCAGGGGGCTACACTGAAGCTTTCTTT.

The V and J genes are TRBV15 and TRBJ2-7, with D perhaps matching TRBD2 (5 bases). V gave up 3 bases and J gave up 7 bases, with 19 bases separating them. CDR1 is LNHNV, CDR2 YYDKDF, per germline (reference sequence). This CDR3 has 15 residues. The DNA of the CDR3 is TGTGCCACCAGCAGTGGCCTCGTGAGACTACGAGAGCAGTACTTC. Translating it yields CATSSGLVRLREQYF.

As to this clonotype: Germline is not matched at one junction end, which may reflect a read error. CDR3 sequence (DNA): TGTGCCAGCAGACATAGCGGAACTTCCTACGAGCAGCACTTC. It translates to CASRHSGTSYEQHF. The chain recombines TRBV7-8 with TRBJ2-7; a possible D gene is TRBD2 (6 bases). There are 14 residues in the CDR3. Germline CDR1 SGHVS, CDR2 FQNEAQ.

The chain links TRBV3-1 to TRBJ2-1; no definite D call. Germline lookup yields CDR1 LGHDT and CDR2 YNNKEL (reference sequence). CDR3 length: 13 residues. The V end lost 0 bases, the J end lost 9 bases, and 9 bases lay between the germline ends. CDR3 nucleotides: TGTGCCAGCAGCCAAGAAGTAAGAACTGAGCAGTTCTTC. This codes for CASSQEVRTEQFF.

The chain joins TRBV14 to TRBJ1-4; tentative D call: TRBD1 (6 bases). V was pared by 1 base and J by 4 bases, with 13 bases between. Germline assignment: CDR1 SGHDN and CDR2 FVKESK. CDR3 length: 16 residues. The CDR3 sequence is CASSQGGAYLNEKLFF. Written as DNA, the CDR3 is TGTGCCAGCAGCCAAGGGGGGGCCTACCTTAATGAAAAACTGTTTTTT.

Many counts were recorded for this clonotype. The V gene is TRBV5-1, the J gene TRBJ2-3; D is possibly TRBD1 (6 bases). The CDR3 is 13 amino acids. V shed 7 bases and J shed 1 base, with 10 bases lying between them. Looked up from germline, CDR1 is SGHRS and CDR2 is YFSETQ. The CDR3 nucleotides are TGCGCCAGCTACAGGGTGGGCACAGATACGCAGTATTTT. Its protein is CASYRVGTDTQYF.

Only a few counts were recorded for this clonotype. The gene calls are TRBV6-5 and TRBJ1-1; D perhaps matches TRBD1 (5 bases). V lost 4 bases and J 5 bases, leaving 14 bases between the germline ends. The V gene's germline CDR1 is MNHEY and CDR2 SVGAGI. The CDR3 runs 14 residues. The CDR3 loop reads CASSLTAGGTEAFF. Here the CDR3 DNA reads TGTGCCAGCAGTTTGACAGCCGGTGGGACTGAAGCTTTCTTT.

The rearrangement uses TRBV20-1 and TRBJ2-7; TRBD2 might be the D (6 bases). The CDR3 runs to 14 residues. CDR1 DFQATT and CDR2 SNEGSKA come from the germline V gene (reference sequence). V was clipped by 1 base and J by 2 bases, with 12 bases between them. This chain's CDR3 is CSARAWGRTYEQYF. The CDR3 DNA reads as TGCAGTGCTAGAGCATGGGGGAGGACCTACGAGCAGTACTTC.

V usage is TRBV7-9 and J usage is TRBJ2-5; D ambiguous. V was pared by 5 bases and J by 5 bases, with 9 bases between. Germline lookup yields CDR1 SEHNR and CDR2 FQNEAQ (reference sequence). The CDR3 length is 12 residues. CDR3 sequence reads: CASSRISETQYF. In DNA form, the CDR3 reads TGTGCCAGCAGCCGTATTTCCGAGACCCAGTACTTC.

The genes are TRBV12-3 or TRBV12-4 and TRBJ1-1; D gene unclear. V dropped 0 bases and J dropped 9 bases, with 8 bases sitting between them. The CDR3 has 12 residues. The CDR3 reads CASSLAQAQAFF. In DNA, the CDR3 is TGTGCCAGCAGTTTAGCGCAGGCTCAAGCTTTCTTT.

This rearrangement joins TRBV11-2 to TRBJ2-7; unclear D gene. Trimming stripped 5 bases from V and 4 bases from J, with 9 bases between. This CDR3 is 12 amino acids long. Germline values: CDR1 SGHAT, CDR2 FQNNGV. DNA for the CDR3: TGTGCCAGCAGCCATACACCTTACGAGCAGTACTTC. Residues: CASSHTPYEQYF.

This clonotype was recorded a few times. V usage is TRBV3-1 and J usage is TRBJ2-1; D remains ambiguous. Germline V lookup: CDR1 LGHDT, CDR2 YNNKEL (reference sequence). V was clipped by 6 bases and J by 4 bases, with 7 bases between them. The CDR3 consists of 12 residues. The CDR3 DNA reads as TGTGCCAGCAGGTCAAATTACAATGAGCAGTTCTTC. This encodes CASRSNYNEQFF.

This clonotype was observed a handful of times. This chain uses TRBV27 with TRBJ2-4; D ambiguous. CDR3 size: 15 residues. Trimming took off 4 bases at V and 1 base at J, with 11 bases between the two ends. From germline, CDR1 is MNHEY and CDR2 SMNVEV (reference sequence). This CDR3 is CASSSVEAAKNIQYF. For the CDR3, the DNA is TGTGCCAGCAGTTCGGTCGAGGCGGCCAAAAACATTCAGTACTTC.

This clonotype was counted a few times. The gene calls are TRBV30 and TRBJ1-2; D uncertain. This CDR3 is 14 amino acids long. Germline lookup yields CDR1 GTSNPN and CDR2 SVGIG (reference sequence). Deletions cut 2 bases from V and 0 bases from J, with 10 bases between. The CDR3 bases are TGTGCCTGGAGTATCCTGGGAGCTAACTATGGCTACACCTTC. Its translation: CAWSILGANYGYTF. Filled out from reference TRBV30 and TRBJ1-2, the complete variable domain reads SQTIHQWPATLVQPVGSPLSLECTVEGTSNPNLYWYRQAAGRGLQLLFYSVGIGQISSEVPQNLSASRPQDRQFILSSKKLLLSDSGFYLCAWSILGANYGYTFGSGTRLTVV.

This clonotype was detected a few times. The chain couples TRBV12-3 or TRBV12-4 to TRBJ2-2; D remains ambiguous. The CDR3 extends over 14 amino acids. The V and J ends lost 1 base and 11 bases respectively, with 14 bases between them. The CDR3 here is CASSLGLPSRELFF. The CDR3 bases are TGTGCCAGCAGTTTAGGACTCCCCTCGCGAGAGCTGTTTTTT.

The chain has TRBV7-9 and TRBJ1-3; no firm D call. V lost 5 bases, J lost 0 bases, and 14 bases lay in between. Germline V gives CDR1 SEHNR, CDR2 FQNEAQ (reference sequence). This CDR3 comprises 16 residues. DNA of the CDR3: TGTGCCAGCAGCCCCGCCCGGGGAGTCTCTGGAAACACCATATATTTT. The encoded protein is CASSPARGVSGNTIYF.

The rearrangement links TRBV6-1 to TRBJ2-1; TRBD2 agrees at 13 bases. Per germline, CDR1 MNHNS and CDR2 SASEGT. The CDR3 is 15 amino acids. V lost 8 bases to trimming and J lost 6 bases; unmatched junction nucleotides: 7. Here the CDR3 DNA reads TGTGCCAGCGCCCGAGGACTAGCGGGAGTCAATGAGCAGTTCTTC. Translation gives CASARGLAGVNEQFF.

This clonotype was recorded a few times. The chain is built from TRBV9 and TRBJ1-2, with 8 bases matching TRBD1. J gave up 5 bases and V 3 bases, and 9 bases lay outside the gene matches. The CDR3 is made up of 15 amino acids. The V gene's germline CDR1 is SGDLS and CDR2 YYNGEE. The CDR3 DNA is TGTGCCAGCAGCGCCCAGGGGGCACCATTTTATGGCTACACCTTC. The encoded protein is CASSAQGAPFYGYTF.

This clonotype was counted only a few times. This chain joins TRBV24-1 and TRBJ2-3, with 13 nucleotides matching TRBD2. With V trimmed by 3 bases and J by 4 bases, 3 bases remained unmatched. Looked up from germline, CDR1 is KGHDR and CDR2 is SFDVKD. The CDR3 sequence is 16 residues long. CDR3 protein: CATSDRTSGGADTQYF. The CDR3 DNA reads as TGTGCCACCAGTGATCGGACTAGCGGGGGCGCAGATACGCAGTATTTT.

V gene TRBV5-6 combines with J gene TRBJ2-3, with TRBD2 matching 8 bases. This CDR3 is 18 amino acids long. Trimming at V came to 1 base and at J to 5 bases, leaving 15 bases not matched to a gene. Germline V gives CDR1 SGHDT, CDR2 YYEEEE. The CDR3 reads CASSLRGTGPGGGDTQYF. The CDR3 DNA reads as TGTGCCAGCAGCTTGAGGGGTACTGGCCCCGGGGGGGGAGATACGCAGTATTTT. Filled out from reference TRBV5-6 and TRBJ2-3, the complete variable domain reads DAGVTQSPTHLIKTRGQQVTLRCSPKSGHDTVSWYQQALGQGPQFIFQYYEEEERQRGNFPDRFSGHQFPNYSSELNVNALLLGDSALYLCASSLRGTGPGGGDTQYFGPGTRLTVL.